These T cell receptor beta chains were read from a single sample in a study of T cells in Graves' hyperthyroidism and ophthalmopathy. MiXCR was run by TCRdb on the multiplex PCR reads, yielding one entry per CDR3 protein. Here the sample spans approximately 400,000 distinct CDR3 sequences, 15% to 17% being singletons. Sequenced sample: blood. These receptors were taken from a woman between 18 and 29 years old with Graves' hyperthyroidism. The CDR3 runs from the conserved cysteine through the conserved F or W. The order of the fields is clone size, J gene, V gene, D gene, CDR3 DNA, CDR3 protein. The D gene is left open where the match is weak. Rows give clone size only sometimes, using once, few, many, or a class for an expanded clone.

>many|TRBJ1-5|TRBV2|.
TGTGCCAGCAGTGAAGCATGGGTAGCTTGGGGGAACAATCAGCCCCAGCATTTT
CASSEAWVAWGNNQPQHF
>.|TRBJ1-4|TRBV9|TRBD1
TGTGCCAGCAGCGTAGGGGACAGCATCCATGAAAAACTGTTTTTT
CASSVGDSIHEKLFF
>few|TRBJ1-2|TRBV11-2|.
TGTGCCAGCAGCTTAGAGAGAGGGGCAAACTATGGCTACACCTTC
CASSLERGANYGYTF
>.|TRBJ2-2|TRBV19|.
TGTGCCAGTAGTATGAGACGGGCTGCGAACACCGGGGAGCTGTTTTTT
CASSMRRAANTGELFF
>many|TRBJ1-4|TRBV6-1|.
TGTGCCAGCAGTACCACAGGAAATGAAAAACTGTTTTTT
CASSTTGNEKLFF
>many|TRBJ1-5|TRBV20-1|.
TGCAGTGCTAGAACGCAGGAGGGGAGCAATCAGCCCCAGCATTTT
CSARTQEGSNQPQHF
>.|TRBJ2-3|TRBV19|TRBD2
TGTGCCAGTAGTGTGGTGGCTAGCGGGAGCACAGATACGCAGTATTTT
CASSVVASGSTDTQYF
>few|TRBJ1-3|TRBV20-1|.
TGCAGTGCCCACCAAAGCTCTGGAAACACCATATATTTT
CSAHQSSGNTIYF
>many|TRBJ2-7|TRBV6-1|TRBD1
TGTGCCAGCAGTGAGATCGGACAGGGTGCATCCGAGCAGTACTTC
CASSEIGQGASEQYF
>many|TRBJ1-2|TRBV12-3/TRBV12-4|.
TGTGCCAGCAGTTTATCAGGGTCCTATGGCTACACCTTC
CASSLSGSYGYTF
>.|TRBJ1-1|TRBV12-5|TRBD1
TGTGCTAGTGGTTTACGGACAGGGCGTACTGAAGCTTTCTTT
CASGLRTGRTEAFF
>few|TRBJ2-4|TRBV11-3|.
TGTGCCAGCAGCTTAGCCCTGTACAGGGACTTAGCCAAAAACATTCAGTACTTC
CASSLALYRDLAKNIQYF
>.|TRBJ2-5|TRBV6-2/TRBV6-3|.
TGTGCCAGTAGAAAAGGGGACGTCCAAGAGACCCAGTACTTC
CASRKGDVQETQYF
>few|TRBJ2-1|TRBV4-2|TRBD2
TGTGCCAGCAGCCAAAAAACTAGCGCCCGAGGGGAGGATGAGCAGTTCTTC
CASSQKTSARGEDEQFF
>many|TRBJ1-5|TRBV12-3/TRBV12-4|TRBD1
TGTGCCAGCAGTTTCAGGACAGGGCGAAATCAGCCCCAGCATTTT
CASSFRTGRNQPQHF
>many|TRBJ2-1|TRBV6-1|.
TGTGCCGGCAGTTATGGAGGTAGCTCCTACAATGAGCAGTTCTTC
CAGSYGGSSYNEQFF
>many|TRBJ1-4|TRBV27|.
TGTGCCAGCAGTTTAAAAGGGGGGGAAAAACTGTTTTTT
CASSLKGGEKLFF
>many|TRBJ2-7|TRBV30|.
TGTGCCTGGGGCAGAGGACGGACGGGACGCGTCCCCCTCGAGCAGTACTTC
CAWGRGRTGRVPLEQYF
>many|TRBJ2-7|TRBV5-1|TRBD1
TGCGCCAGCAGCGCTCCGGGACAGGGAGGAACGGACGAGCAGTACTTC
CASSAPGQGGTDEQYF
>.|TRBJ1-6|TRBV9|.
TGTGCCAGCAGCGCAAAAATCCTTACCGGGAATAATTCACCCCTCCACTTT
CASSAKILTGNNSPLHF
>many|TRBJ1-5|TRBV28|.
TGTGCCAGCAGTCCCGAGGGTAGCAATCAGCCCCAGCATTTT
CASSPEGSNQPQHF
>many|TRBJ2-2|TRBV7-9|.
TGTGCCAGCAGCTTTCATCGGTCTTCGGGCACCGGGGAGCTGTTTTTT
CASSFHRSSGTGELFF
>many|TRBJ1-5|TRBV7-9|.
TGTGCCAGCAGCTTTCTGGGGGACCAGCCCCAGCATTTT
CASSFLGDQPQHF
>.|TRBJ2-7|TRBV5-4|TRBD2
TGTGCCAGCAGCCTCGGCGGGGGCGGGAGGTTCAACGAGCAGTACTTC
CASSLGGGGRFNEQYF
>.|TRBJ2-1|TRBV3-1|TRBD2
TGCGCCAGCAGCCCGGGACTAGCGTTCAGTGAGCAGTTCTTC
CASSPGLAFSEQFF
>few|TRBJ2-7|TRBV6-1|.
TGTGCCAGCAGTAAATCCGACTACGAGCAGTACTTC
CASSKSDYEQYF
>.|TRBJ2-3|TRBV6-5|TRBD1
TGTGCCAGCAGTTACAACAGGGGTTTAGGTACGCAGTATTTT
CASSYNRGLGTQYF
>.|TRBJ2-1|TRBV5-6|.
TGTGCCAGCAGCGACTTTAGGGCAGCCCATTATCTCTACAATGAGCAGTTCTTC
CASSDFRAAHYLYNEQFF
>many|TRBJ1-6|TRBV6-5|.
TGTGCCAGCAGTTACGCGGCAGACGTAAACCCGAAGTCACCCCTCCACTTT
CASSYAADVNPKSPLHF
>many|TRBJ2-3|TRBV28|TRBD1
TGTGCCAGTAACAGGGGGCCCTTCACAGATACGCAGTATTTT
CASNRGPFTDTQYF
>many|TRBJ2-1|TRBV6-2/TRBV6-3|TRBD2
TGTGCCAGCAGCCCCTGGACTAGCGATGAGCAGTTCTTC
CASSPWTSDEQFF
>.|TRBJ1-4|TRBV5-6|.
TGTGCCAGCAGCTGGACCTCAACTAATGAAAAACTGTTTTTT
CASSWTSTNEKLFF
>.|TRBJ1-5|TRBV5-1|.
TGCGCCAGCAGCTTGACAGGGCCCAATCAGCCCCAGCATTTT
CASSLTGPNQPQHF
>.|TRBJ2-1|TRBV11-2|.
TGTGCCAGCAGCTTAGATCTTCAAAGAAGGGGTGAGCAGTTCTTC
CASSLDLQRRGEQFF
>few|TRBJ1-2|TRBV4-1|TRBD1
TGCGCCAGCAGCCAAGAGGCAGGGGGCGATTATGGCTACACCTTC
CASSQEAGGDYGYTF
>few|TRBJ2-5|TRBV9|.
TGTGCCAGCAGCGTATACGGTTCACCAGAGACCCAGTACTTC
CASSVYGSPETQYF
>few|TRBJ1-2|TRBV20-1|TRBD1
TGCAGTGCTAGAGAGGGACAGGGGGCCGGGGGCTATGGCTACACCTTC
CSAREGQGAGGYGYTF
>many|TRBJ2-1|TRBV18|TRBD2
TGTGCCAGCACCGGGACTAGGGACCTTGAGCAGTTCTTC
CASTGTRDLEQFF
>many|TRBJ2-4|TRBV20-1|.
TGCAGTGCTACTAAGGACATTCAGTACTTC
CSATKDIQYF
>.|TRBJ2-2|TRBV11-3|TRBD2
TGTGCCAGCAGGTCGATAGCGGGAGACCACACCGGGGAGCTGTTTTTT
CASRSIAGDHTGELFF
>many|TRBJ2-7|TRBV29-1|.
TGCAGCGTTTCGGGGGGCGCTTTATCCTACGAGCAGTACTTC
CSVSGGALSYEQYF
>.|TRBJ2-2|TRBV19|TRBD2
TGTGCCAGTAGTATTAGGACTAGCTACACCGGGGAGCTGTTTTTT
CASSIRTSYTGELFF
>few|TRBJ2-5|TRBV9|TRBD2
TGTGCCAGCAGCGTAGAGCCGGGGGGGCTGGAGACCCAGTACTTC
CASSVEPGGLETQYF
>many|TRBJ2-1|TRBV11-3|TRBD2
TGTGCCAGCAGCCGGATCGCGGGAGCGGGGAATGAGCAGTTCTTC
CASSRIAGAGNEQFF
>.|TRBJ1-5|TRBV19|.
TGTGCCAGTAGGCATAGGGAGAATCAGCCCCAGCATTTT
CASRHRENQPQHF
>few|TRBJ2-2|TRBV7-6|TRBD2
TGTGCCAGCAGCTGGGGGAGCGGGGGGGAAGGCACCGGGGAGCTGTTTTTT
CASSWGSGGEGTGELFF
>many|TRBJ2-1|TRBV19|.
TGTGCCAGCAGGGACTCCCGAAGCTCCTACAATGAGCAGTTCTTC
CASRDSRSSYNEQFF
>few|TRBJ2-2|TRBV7-9|.
TGTGCCAGCAGCTTATTCCTCACCGGGGAGCTGTTTTTT
CASSLFLTGELFF
>many|TRBJ2-1|TRBV3-1|TRBD2
TGTGCCAGCAGCCAAGGGACTAGCGGGGGTCCGTCGTTCTTC
CASSQGTSGGPSFF
>once|TRBJ1-1|TRBV20-1|TRBD1
TGCAGTGCTGCTGGACAGGGTGAACCTTTCTTT
CSAAGQGEPFF
>many|TRBJ1-2|TRBV2|TRBD1
TGTGCCAGCAGTGTTACAGGGGAGGTTGGCTACACCTTC
CASSVTGEVGYTF
>few|TRBJ1-5|TRBV4-1|.
TGCGCCAGCAGCGACCGGGACAACAATCAGCCCCAGCATTTT
CASSDRDNNQPQHF
>many|TRBJ1-3|TRBV30|.
TGTGCCTGGAGAGTGGGGCCGGCCTCTGGAAACACCATATATTTT
CAWRVGPASGNTIYF
>.|TRBJ2-5|TRBV6-1|.
TGTGCCAGCAGTGAAGATAGGGGGGGGGCGGGAAAGACCCAGTACTTC
CASSEDRGGAGKTQYF
>.|TRBJ1-1|TRBV19|.
TGTGCCAGTAGTATAGATTTAACCGGGTACACTGAAGCTTTCTTT
CASSIDLTGYTEAFF
>.|TRBJ1-1|TRBV20-1|TRBD1
TGCAGTGCTAGAGATCGGGACAGGGAGAACGCTGAAGCTTTCTTT
CSARDRDRENAEAFF
>many|TRBJ1-2|TRBV6-1|.
TGTGCCAGCAGTGAACGCGGGGAGGGCTCCTATGGCTACACCTTC
CASSERGEGSYGYTF